Shown below are 30 T cell receptor beta chains from a single sample sequenced in a study of blood T cell repertoires in COVID-19. The repertoire was sequenced with immunoSEQ multiplex PCR; TCRdb's copy has only in-frame clones and lacks some. The sample yields about 70,000 clones, approximately 80% seen once. Input material: peripheral blood. The receptors shown here come from a man between 25 and 39 years old with COVID-19, enrolled during active disease.

CDR3 loop: CASSVAGPSSYNEQFF. Here the CDR3 DNA reads TGTGCCAGCAGCGTTGCGGGGCCTAGCTCCTACAATGAGCAGTTCTTC. The rearrangement uses TRBV9 and TRBJ2-1, with TRBD2 as a possible D gene (6 bases). Per germline, CDR1 SGDLS and CDR2 YYNGEE. Trimming pared 2 bases from V and 0 bases from J, leaving 12 bases between. CDR3 length equals 16 residues.

The chain uses TRBV28 and TRBJ2-1, with unresolved D. The CDR3 sequence is 11 residues long. V lost 3 bases, J lost 5 bases, and 2 bases lay in between. From germline, CDR1 is MDHEN and CDR2 SYDVKM. The CDR3 sequence is CASSFNNEQFF. The CDR3 nucleotides are TGTGCCAGCAGTTTTAACAATGAGCAGTTCTTC. Looking up the rest from reference TRBV28 and TRBJ2-1 gives the full variable domain: DVKVTQSSRYLVKRTGEKVFLECVQDMDHENMFWYRQDPGLGLRLIYFSYDVKMKEKGDIPEGYSVSREKKERFSLILESASTNQTSMYLCASSFNNEQFFGPGTRLTVL.

The chain uses TRBV15 and TRBJ2-7; D unclear. The CDR3 runs to 12 residues. Germline values: CDR1 LNHNV, CDR2 YYDKDF (reference sequence). V lost 1 base and J 4 bases, leaving 5 bases between the germline ends. The CDR3 here is CATSRAEYEQYF. The CDR3 nucleotides read TGTGCCACCAGCAGAGCGGAGTACGAGCAGTACTTC.

This clone occurred once. J is TRBJ2-1 and V is TRBV24-1; D possibly corresponds to TRBD1 (6 bases). Germline CDR1 reads KGHDR; CDR2 reads SFDVKD. V was trimmed by 3 bases and J by 6 bases, leaving 17 bases between them. The CDR3 contains 16 residues. CDR3 loop: CATSDPGRGSANEQFF. CDR3 DNA sequence: TGTGCCACCAGTGATCCGGGCAGGGGCAGCGCCAATGAGCAGTTCTTC.

The chain is built from TRBV10-1 and TRBJ2-7; 8 nucleotides agree with TRBD2. The CDR3 sequence is 13 residues long. Trimming took 5 bases from V and 5 from J; bases not matched to a gene: 5. Germline CDR1 WNHNN, CDR2 SYGVQD (reference sequence). The CDR3 loop reads CASSLAGGNEQYF. CDR3 bases: TGCGCCAGCAGTTTGGCGGGAGGCAACGAGCAGTACTTC.

The CDR3 nucleotides read TGCGCCAGCAGCTTTTATTTAAGGACTAGCACCCCCAATGAGCAGTTCTTC. It specifies CASSFYLRTSTPNEQFF. The chain combines TRBV5-1 with TRBJ2-1, with 8 bases lining up with TRBD2. Unmatched junction bases numbered 13, after V lost 2 bases and J lost 6 bases. CDR1 is SGHRS, CDR2 YFSETQ, per germline. The CDR3 has 17 amino acids.

This clone has just a few counts. The chain uses TRBV7-8 and TRBJ1-1; 11 bases agree with TRBD1. The CDR3 contains 14 residues. Germline V gives CDR1 SGHVS, CDR2 FQNEAQ. The J segment lost 5 bases and the V segment lost 3 bases, leaving 2 bases of the junction unmatched. The CDR3 reads CASSFGQGATEAFF. The CDR3 nucleotides are TGTGCCAGCAGCTTCGGACAGGGGGCGACTGAAGCTTTCTTT.

This clone was detected only a few times. The chain has TRBV27 and TRBJ2-7; 8 bases match TRBD1. Germline assignment: CDR1 MNHEY and CDR2 SMNVEV (reference sequence). The CDR3 is 14 residues long. The V segment lost 8 bases and the J segment 3 bases; nucleotides outside the gene matches: 9. DNA for the CDR3: TGTGCCAGCGGTACAGGGGGTAACCTCTACGAGCAGTACTTC. Translating gives CASGTGGNLYEQYF.

The chain combines TRBV27 with TRBJ2-6; 9 nucleotides agree with TRBD2. CDR3 size: 18 residues. Germline V CDR1 and CDR2: MNHEY, SMNVEV (reference sequence). V was pared by 5 bases and J by 4 bases, with 12 bases of the junction left unmatched. CDR3 nucleotides: TGTGCCAGCAGTGGCCCGGGACTAGCTGTATACGGGGCCAACGTCCTGACTTTC. Translation: CASSGPGLAVYGANVLTF.

A note on this clone: Other nucleotide sequences from this sample produce the same CDR3. This chain joins TRBV6-5 and TRBJ1-1; D may be TRBD1 (6 bases). Germline V lookup: CDR1 MNHEY, CDR2 SVGAGI. Trimming shortened V by 0 bases and J by 4 bases, and 9 bases separated the two germline ends. The CDR3 is 14 residues long. CDR3 sequence: CASSYSGRGTEAFF. The CDR3 region has the DNA TGTGCCAGCAGTTACTCAGGCAGGGGCACTGAAGCTTTCTTT.

DNA for the CDR3: TGCGCCAGCAGCTTGGACCGACACTACGAGCAGTACTTC. It yields the protein CASSLDRHYEQYF. The V and J genes are TRBV5-1 and TRBJ2-7; D ambiguous. The CDR3 has 13 amino acids. CDR1 is SGHRS, CDR2 YFSETQ, per germline. V lost 0 bases and J lost 3, with 7 bases in between.

The J gene is TRBJ1-1, the V gene TRBV2; D call uncertain. The V end was cut by 3 bases, the J end by 1 base, with 6 bases between. The germline CDR1 and CDR2 sequences are SNHLY and FYNNEI. There are 13 residues in the CDR3. CDR3 loop: CASSDSGNTEAFF. The CDR3 coding sequence is TGTGCCAGCAGTGACAGCGGGAACACTGAAGCTTTCTTT.

The chain carries TRBV27 and TRBJ1-2, with D maybe TRBD1 (6 bases). Germline CDR1 and CDR2: MNHEY and SMNVEV (reference sequence). The V gene lost 6 bases and the J gene lost 1 base, with 12 bases spanning the gap. The CDR3 is 14 amino acids. The CDR3 spells CASSRQGINYGYTF. The CDR3 region has the DNA TGTGCCAGCAGCCGCCAGGGGATTAACTATGGCTACACCTTC.

The chain has TRBV24-1 and TRBJ2-5; maybe TRBD1 (5 bases). There are 17 residues in the CDR3. The germline V and J ends were trimmed by 3 bases and 5 bases, with 21 bases remaining between them. Germline lookup yields CDR1 KGHDR and CDR2 SFDVKD. The CDR3 sequence: CATSDPRQKIPPETQYF. The DNA of the CDR3 is TGTGCCACCAGTGATCCAAGACAGAAGATACCCCCGGAGACCCAGTACTTC.

The CDR3 reads CASSLGLLSDTQYF. CDR3 nucleotides: TGTGCCAGCAGCTTAGGCTTACTTTCAGATACGCAGTATTTT. V and J are TRBV7-2 and TRBJ2-3, with D hard to call. The germline gives CDR1 SGHTA, CDR2 FQGNSA. Trimming stripped 1 base from V and 4 bases from J, with 9 bases between. The CDR3 is 14 amino acids.

This sequence joins TRBV3-1 (or the pseudogene TRBV3-2) and TRBJ1-2; D is ambiguous. The V and J ends lost 0 bases and 0 bases respectively, with 2 bases between them. The germline CDR1 and CDR2 sequences are LGHDT and YNNKEL (reference sequence). The CDR3 contains 13 residues. This CDR3 reads CASSQDTNYGYTF. The DNA of the CDR3 is TGTGCCAGCAGCCAAGATACTAACTATGGCTACACCTTC.

The chain couples TRBV5-1 to TRBJ2-7; 7 bases map to TRBD2. The CDR3 has 17 amino acids. CDR1 and CDR2 from the germline V gene are SGHRS and YFSETQ. After removal of 0 bases from V and 3 bases from J, the junction contained 12 bases not matched to a gene. CDR3 coding DNA: TGCGCCAGCAGCTTGGTGGCGAATCCGGCGGGAGTCTACGAGCAGTACTTC. Protein sequence: CASSLVANPAGVYEQYF.

This clone occurred once. CDR3 residues: CASSQEYSYSNQPQHF. The CDR3 bases are TGCGCCAGCAGCCAAGAATATTCGTATAGCAATCAGCCCCAGCATTTT. The gene calls are TRBV4-1 and TRBJ1-5; D remains ambiguous. Germline loops: CDR1 MGHRA, CDR2 YSYEKL. V was trimmed by 0 bases and J by 0 bases, leaving 9 bases between them. This CDR3 is built from 16 residues.

The rearrangement uses TRBV6-5 and TRBJ2-4; 8 nucleotides align to TRBD1. Trimming cost V 7 bases and J 5 bases; bases outside gene matches: 7. CDR3 length: 14 amino acids. CDR1 and CDR2 (germline): MNHEY, SVGAGI. In nucleotides, the CDR3 is TGTGCCAGCACCCCGGACAGGGCCCAAAACATTCAGTACTTC. It yields the protein CASTPDRAQNIQYF.

This clone was seen once. The rearrangement joins TRBV5-1 to TRBJ2-2; D may be TRBD1 (6 bases). Looked up from germline, CDR1 is SGHRS and CDR2 is YFSETQ. Trimming cost V 4 bases and J 4 bases, with 11 bases left between them. The CDR3 covers 14 residues. DNA of the CDR3: TGCGCCAGCAGCCGGACAGTTGGCACCGGGGAGCTGTTTTTT. Its translation is CASSRTVGTGELFF. The whole variable domain, filled in from reference TRBV5-1 and TRBJ2-2, reads KAGVTQTPRYLIKTRGQQVTLSCSPISGHRSVSWYQQTPGQGLQFLFEYFSETQRNKGNFPGRFSGRQFSNSRSEMNVSTLELGDSALYLCASSRTVGTGELFFGEGSRLTVL.

The V call is TRBV3-1 (or the pseudogene TRBV3-2), the J call TRBJ1-3; D is undetermined. Trimming stripped 5 bases from V and 0 bases from J, with 8 bases between. CDR1 is LGHDT and CDR2 is YNNKEL in the germline V gene (reference sequence). CDR3 length: 14 amino acids. The CDR3 spells CASSAGISGNTIYF. The CDR3 DNA reads as TGTGCCAGCAGCGCCGGGATCTCTGGAAACACCATATATTTT.

J is TRBJ2-3 and V is TRBV27, with 8 positions matching TRBD1. V lost 5 bases to trimming and J lost 11 bases; unmatched junction nucleotides: 9. CDR3 length: 13 amino acids. Germline CDR1 and CDR2: MNHEY and SMNVEV (reference sequence). This CDR3 is CASSPRQGAGQYF. The CDR3 DNA reads as TGTGCCAGCAGTCCGCGGCAGGGGGCCGGGCAGTATTTT.

The CDR3 nucleotides are TGTGCCAGCGGGACTCCGGGGACGCGTACGCAGTATTTT. The encoded protein is CASGTPGTRTQYF. V and J are TRBV9 and TRBJ2-3; TRBD2 is a possible D gene (6 bases). The V end lost 7 bases, the J end lost 8 bases, and 17 bases lay between the germline ends. This CDR3 comprises 13 residues. CDR1 SGDLS and CDR2 YYNGEE come from the germline V gene. Together with reference TRBV9 and TRBJ2-3, the CDR3 gives the full variable domain: DSGVTQTPKHLITATGQRVTLRCSPRSGDLSVYWYQQSLDQGLQFLIQYYNGEERAKGNILERFSAQQFPDLHSELNLSSLELGDSALYFCASGTPGTRTQYFGPGTRLTVL.

V and J are TRBV5-5 and TRBJ1-4, with 8 bases lining up with TRBD1. CDR3 size: 16 residues. V lost 0 bases, J lost 8 bases, and 9 bases stayed unmatched. Germline CDR1 SGHKS, CDR2 YYEKEE (reference sequence). DNA of the CDR3: TGTGCCAGCAGCTTGGGGGATAGACAGGGGTCCGAAAAACTGTTTTTT. Its protein is CASSLGDRQGSEKLFF.

This chain connects TRBV6-2 or TRBV6-3 to TRBJ2-7, with TRBD2 identical over 9 bases. CDR1 is MNHEY and CDR2 is SVGEGT in the germline V gene. V dropped 0 bases and J dropped 2; count of bases not matched to a gene: 5. The CDR3 consists of 16 residues. The DNA for the CDR3 is TGTGCCAGCAGTTACTCCATCCTAGCGGGACCCTACGAGCAGTACTTC. Its translation is CASSYSILAGPYEQYF.

CDR3 nucleotide sequence: TGTGCCAGCAGACCTGGACAGGGGACCAGGAAACTGTTTTTT. This encodes CASRPGQGTRKLFF. The chain employs TRBV3-1 (or the pseudogene TRBV3-2) and TRBJ1-4; 9 nucleotides align to TRBD1. The length of the CDR3 is 14 residues. Per the germline V gene, CDR1 is LGHDT and CDR2 is YNNKEL (reference sequence). V dropped 6 bases and J dropped 11; count of bases not matched to a gene: 10.

J is TRBJ2-3 and V is TRBV6-5, with D perhaps TRBD2 (6 bases). This CDR3 region has 15 residues. Trimming shortened V by 2 bases and J by 8 bases, and 17 bases separated the two germline ends. Germline CDR1 reads MNHEY; CDR2 reads SVGAGI. The CDR3 region is CASSYGGLTSATQYF. The CDR3, as DNA: TGTGCCAGCAGTTACGGGGGACTCACATCGGCTACGCAGTATTTT.

The chain has TRBV30 and TRBJ2-7, with 7 nucleotides matching TRBD1. There are 13 residues in the CDR3. Germline values: CDR1 GTSNPN, CDR2 SVGIG (reference sequence). V shed 2 bases and J 0 bases; nucleotides not matched to a gene: 1. The DNA for the CDR3 is TGTGCCTGGAGTCGGGACAGCTCCTACGAGCAGTACTTC. Its translation: CAWSRDSSYEQYF.

The chain employs TRBV6-1 and TRBJ1-2, with 9 positions matching TRBD1. This CDR3 region has 17 residues. Germline V CDR1 and CDR2: MNHNS, SASEGT. V lost 3 bases, J lost 8 bases, and 16 bases stayed unmatched. CDR3 in amino acids: CASSDDGTGRGPGGYTF. Written as DNA, the CDR3 is TGTGCCAGCAGTGACGACGGGACAGGGAGGGGTCCGGGGGGCTACACCTTC.

This clone was detected only a few times. The chain recombines TRBV12-3 or TRBV12-4 with TRBJ1-1, with D perhaps TRBD1 (5 bases). The V gene lost 5 bases and the J gene lost 5 bases, with 9 bases spanning the gap. CDR3 size: 12 residues. The CDR3 DNA reads as TGTGCCAGCAGTGGGGGGGATACTGAAGCTTTCTTT. The encoded protein is CASSGGDTEAFF.